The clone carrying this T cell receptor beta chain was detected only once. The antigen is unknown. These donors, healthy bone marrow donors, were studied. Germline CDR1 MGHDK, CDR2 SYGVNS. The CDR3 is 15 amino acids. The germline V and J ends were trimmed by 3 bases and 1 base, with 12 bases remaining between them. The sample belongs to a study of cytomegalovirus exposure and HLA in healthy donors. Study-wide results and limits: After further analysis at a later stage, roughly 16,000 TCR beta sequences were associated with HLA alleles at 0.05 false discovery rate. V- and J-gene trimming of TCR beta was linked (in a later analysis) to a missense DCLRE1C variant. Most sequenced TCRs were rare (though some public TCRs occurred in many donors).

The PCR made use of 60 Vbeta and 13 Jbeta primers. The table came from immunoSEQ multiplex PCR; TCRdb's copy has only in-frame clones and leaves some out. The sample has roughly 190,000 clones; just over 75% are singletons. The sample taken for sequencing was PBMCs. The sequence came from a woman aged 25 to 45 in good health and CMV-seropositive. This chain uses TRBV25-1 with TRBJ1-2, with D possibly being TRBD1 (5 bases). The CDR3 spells CASSDRGRGNYGYTF. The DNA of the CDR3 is TGTGCCAGCAGTGACCGGGGGAGGGGTAACTATGGCTACACCTTC.